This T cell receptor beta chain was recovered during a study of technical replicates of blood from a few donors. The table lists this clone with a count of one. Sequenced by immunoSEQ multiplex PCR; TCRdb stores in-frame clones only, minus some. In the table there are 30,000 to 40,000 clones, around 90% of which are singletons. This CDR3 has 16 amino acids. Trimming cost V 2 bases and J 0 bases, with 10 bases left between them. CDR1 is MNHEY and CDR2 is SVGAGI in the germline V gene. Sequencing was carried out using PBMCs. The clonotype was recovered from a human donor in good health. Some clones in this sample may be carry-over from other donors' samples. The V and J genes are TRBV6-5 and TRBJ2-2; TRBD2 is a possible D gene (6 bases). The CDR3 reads CASSYRRVANTGELFF. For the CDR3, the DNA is TGTGCCAGCAGTTACAGGAGGGTCGCGAACACCGGGGAGCTGTTTTTT.